This TCR beta chain derives from a study of Graves' ophthalmopathy and Graves' hyperthyroidism (dated by TCRdb to 2017 to 2018). About the investigation overall: Stable hyperthyroidism was defined as no progression to ophthalmopathy within 18 months of follow-up. TCR beta repertoire signatures were used to distinguish Graves' ophthalmopathy from Graves' hyperthyroidism and to predict progression to ophthalmopathy. In total, some 130 blood samples were TCR-sequenced: approximately 42 ophthalmopathy, about 75 hyperthyroidism and about 17 hyperthyroidism-to-ophthalmopathy patients. A discovery set of about a hundred patients (43 ophthalmopathy, 55 to 60 stable hyperthyroidism) was enrolled to explore V-J signatures distinguishing ophthalmopathy from hyperthyroidism. An independent validation cohort was composed of approximately 18 hyperthyroidism patients and 17 patients who later progressed from hyperthyroidism to ophthalmopathy. T-cell repertoires of thyroid tissue and blood were compared in over 5 hyperthyroidism patients. After sampling, hyperthyroidism patients received methimazole starting at 30 mg daily, and ophthalmopathy patients received high-dose intravenous methylprednisolone. What the authors observed across the whole study: Ophthalmopathy was separated from stable hyperthyroidism by the 13-signature model with just under 90% sensitivity and approximately 84% specificity in cross-validation and with 80%/75% in the test set. Most expanded thyroid clonotypes with frequency above 0.001 were also detected in blood, suggesting blood repertoires may reflect the thyroid immune response. In validation, the model predicted ophthalmopathy progression with about 70% sensitivity and 72% to 80% specificity; 12 predicted patients were CT-confirmed with GO in a median of about 7.1 months. Sample size was not predetermined statistically, and investigators were not blinded to group allocation.

Comment on this clonotype: Its cognate antigen has yet to be identified. No much larger clonotype is one base removed from it; base qualities were not supplied.

TCR beta CDR3 regions were amplified from RNA transcripts for repertoire sequencing. The first round of RT-PCR was done with HTBI primers and the Qiagen OneStep RT-PCR kit, and was followed by a second round of multiplex PCR, then size selection and purification. The libraries underwent paired-end sequencing with 100 bp reads on an Illumina HiSeq2000. In the source study's methods: SOAPnuke was used to process the reads, removing any read that contained adapters or uncalled bases, had a mean Phred below 15, or lacked an exact match to the constant primer or identifier. COPE v1.2.5 was used to merge high-quality paired reads. Unique nucleotide sequences were defined as clonotypes and aligned to IMGT TRB V, D and J references using MiTCR v1.1. Only V-J combinations with frequency above 0.0001 were analysed, covering 99% to 99.2% of repertoires. For each V-J combination, a TCR clonal expansion and chaos score was defined as F50 clonal expansion divided by the chaos observed in the TCRdist matrix. Features were reduced by Welch's t-statistics and random forest to 10 to 15 V-J combinations, which fed a naive Bayes classifier. Thyroid-blood repertoire similarity was quantified with the Morisita-Horn index. The raw public reads went through TCRdb reprocessing: fastp at Q25, MiXCR clone calling, in-frame beta chains kept. One record per CDR3 amino acid sequence lists the most common genes and DNA. TCRdb's processing, not the authors', yielded these V and J calls. The sample table lists roughly 600,000 distinct CDR3 sequences, roughly 40% of them with a count of one. About 4.2% of the sample goes to the ten largest clones.

V drops 5 bases and J drops 5 bases, leaving 16 bases in between. The CDR3 covers 14 residues, taking in both the cysteine and the phenylalanine. Left in the record is the CDR3 DNA by itself, 42 bases read in frame from the first base. The germline V gene gives CDR1 as SGHTA and CDR2 as FQGNSA. The hyperthyroidism patients were 18 to 65 years old and newly diagnosed, with a disease duration of less than 2 months. Patients were excluded if they had other autoimmune diseases, uncontrolled infections, pregnancy or lactation. Diagnosis was based on clinical symptoms, serum thyroxine, TRAb, thyroid ultrasound and orbital computed tomography. Total RNA was extracted using Trizol reagent, and RNA quality was checked on an Agilent 2100 Bioanalyzer.

The V and J genes are TRBV7-2 and TRBJ2-7; the D gene is tentatively TRBD1 or TRBD2, each matching 5 bases. The TCR was taken from an adult man with Graves' hyperthyroidism. The sample consisted of peripheral blood or thyroid tissue (not recorded which). The DNA sequence is given as TGTGCCAGCAGCCAAGAAGGGAGCAGGGACGAGCAGTACTTC. This codes for CASSQEGSRDEQYF.